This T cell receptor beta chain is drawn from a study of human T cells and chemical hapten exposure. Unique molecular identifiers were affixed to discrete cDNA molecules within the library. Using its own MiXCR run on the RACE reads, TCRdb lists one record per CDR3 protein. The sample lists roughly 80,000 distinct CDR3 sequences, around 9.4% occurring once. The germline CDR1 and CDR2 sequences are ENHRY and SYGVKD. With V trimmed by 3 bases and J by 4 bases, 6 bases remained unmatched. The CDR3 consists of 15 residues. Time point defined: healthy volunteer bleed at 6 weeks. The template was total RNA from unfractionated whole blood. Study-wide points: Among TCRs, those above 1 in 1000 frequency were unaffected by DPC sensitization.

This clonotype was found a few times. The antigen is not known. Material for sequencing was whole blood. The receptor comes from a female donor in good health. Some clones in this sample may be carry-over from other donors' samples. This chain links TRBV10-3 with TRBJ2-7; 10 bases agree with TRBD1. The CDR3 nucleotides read TGTGCCATCAGTGACCGGGACAGGGGAGTGTACGAGCAGTACTTC. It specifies CAISDRDRGVYEQYF.